The rows below give T cell receptor beta chains drawn from one sample of a study of cytomegalovirus exposure and HLA in healthy donors. Clones were sequenced by immunoSEQ multiplex PCR, and TCRdb holds only the in-frame ones, with some missing. This table holds about 48,000 clones. Sequenced input: PBMCs. All receptors derive from a male donor in good health and CMV-seropositive. Each CDR3 is given with its conserved first and last residue. D genes are given only for firm matches.

D gene,CDR3 length,J gene,V gene,CDR3 protein,CDR3 DNA
TRBD1,16,TRBJ1-1,TRBV4-1,CASSQDRGTGATEAFF,TGCGCCAGCAGCCAAGATCGTGGGACAGGGGCCACTGAAGCTTTCTTT
NA,14,TRBJ1-2,TRBV15,CATSSYRAGYGYTF,TGTGCCACCAGCTCCTACAGGGCGGGCTATGGCTACACCTTC
TRBD1,16,TRBJ1-3,TRBV6-6,CASSSSVPGQGNTIYF,TGTGCCAGCAGTAGCTCCGTCCCGGGACAGGGAAACACCATATATTTT
NA,13,TRBJ1-2,TRBV30,CAWSLQGGYGYTF,TGTGCCTGGAGTTTGCAAGGGGGCTATGGCTACACCTTC
NA,15,TRBJ2-7,TRBV5-1,CASSLGQVSTYEQYF,TGCGCCAGCAGCTTGGGGCAGGTCTCTACCTACGAGCAGTACTTC
NA,17,TRBJ2-3,TRBV6-1,CASSAKTSRGFTDTQYF,TGTGCCAGCAGTGCCAAGACTAGCAGGGGTTTCACAGATACGCAGTATTTT
NA,13,TRBJ1-2,TRBV4-1,CASSQVPLVAGTF,TGCGCCAGCAGCCAAGTCCCCCTCGTAGCTGGCACCTTC
NA,15,TRBJ2-3,TRBV7-2,CASSLTSRGRLPLYF,TGTGCCAGCAGCCTAACCTCGCGGGGGCGGCTCCCGTTGTATTTT
TRBD1,15,TRBJ2-3,TRBV29-1,CSVKTGQGATDTQYF,TGCAGCGTTAAAACGGGACAGGGGGCCACAGATACGCAGTATTTT
NA,15,TRBJ1-2,TRBV27,CASRPTPEGEYGYTF,TGTGCCAGCAGACCGACCCCTGAGGGGGAGTATGGCTACACCTTC
TRBD1,16,TRBJ2-7,TRBV27,CASSLSPGQARYEQYF,TGTGCCAGCAGTTTATCTCCTGGACAGGCCCGTTACGAGCAGTACTTC
TRBD1,14,TRBJ1-3,TRBV5-6,CASSDRGAGNTIYF,TGTGCCAGCAGCGACAGGGGTGCCGGAAACACCATATATTTT
TRBD2,15,TRBJ2-3,TRBV5-1,CASRPAGGAGDTQYF,TGCGCCAGCAGGCCCGCGGGGGGGGCCGGGGATACGCAGTATTTT
NA,15,TRBJ2-7,TRBV6-5,CASSYSEQEPYEQYF,TGTGCCAGCAGTTACTCCGAGCAGGAACCGTACGAGCAGTACTTC